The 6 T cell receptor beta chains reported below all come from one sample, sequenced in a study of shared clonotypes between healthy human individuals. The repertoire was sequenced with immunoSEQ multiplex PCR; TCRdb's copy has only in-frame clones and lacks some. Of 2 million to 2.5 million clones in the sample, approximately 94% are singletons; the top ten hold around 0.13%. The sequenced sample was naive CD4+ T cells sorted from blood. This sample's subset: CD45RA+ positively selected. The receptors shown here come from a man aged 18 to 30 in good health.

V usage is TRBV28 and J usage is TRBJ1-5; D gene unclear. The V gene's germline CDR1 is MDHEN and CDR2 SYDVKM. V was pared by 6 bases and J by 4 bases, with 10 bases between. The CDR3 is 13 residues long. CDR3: CASRIQRNQPQHF. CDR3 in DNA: TGTGCCAGCAGGATACAGCGTAATCAGCCCCAGCATTTT.

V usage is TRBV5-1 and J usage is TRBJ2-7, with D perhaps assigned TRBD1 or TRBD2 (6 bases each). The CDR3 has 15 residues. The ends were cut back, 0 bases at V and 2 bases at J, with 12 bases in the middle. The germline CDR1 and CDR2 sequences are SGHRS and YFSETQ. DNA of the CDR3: TGCGCCAGCAGCTTGGGGGGGCGCGGGACCTACGAGCAGTACTTC. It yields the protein CASSLGGRGTYEQYF.

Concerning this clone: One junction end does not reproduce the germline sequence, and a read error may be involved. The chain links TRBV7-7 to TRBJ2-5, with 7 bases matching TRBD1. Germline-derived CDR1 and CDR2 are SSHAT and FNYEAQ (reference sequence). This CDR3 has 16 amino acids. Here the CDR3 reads CASSSKTGLMVETQYF. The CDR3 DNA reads TGTGCTAGCAGCTCCAAGACAGGGTTAATGGTAGAGACCCAGTACTTC.

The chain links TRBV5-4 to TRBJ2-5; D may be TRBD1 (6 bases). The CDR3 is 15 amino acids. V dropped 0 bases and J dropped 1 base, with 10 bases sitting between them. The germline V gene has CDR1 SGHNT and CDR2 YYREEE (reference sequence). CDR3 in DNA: TGTGCCAGCAGCTTGGCCGGACAGCCCCAAGAGACCCAGTACTTC. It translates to CASSLAGQPQETQYF.

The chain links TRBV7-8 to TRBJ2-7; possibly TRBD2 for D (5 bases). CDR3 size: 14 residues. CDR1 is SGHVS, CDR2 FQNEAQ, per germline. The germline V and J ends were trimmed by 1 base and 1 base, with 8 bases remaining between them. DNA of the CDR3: TGTGCCAGCAGCTTAGGGAGCGGTTCCTACGAGCAGTACTTC. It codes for CASSLGSGSYEQYF. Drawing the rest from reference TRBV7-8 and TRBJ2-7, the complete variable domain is GAGVSQSPRYKVAKRGQDVALRCDPISGHVSLFWYQQALGQGPEFLTYFQNEAQLDKSGLPSDRFFAERPEGSVSTLKIQRTQQEDSAVYLCASSLGSGSYEQYFGPGTRLTVT.

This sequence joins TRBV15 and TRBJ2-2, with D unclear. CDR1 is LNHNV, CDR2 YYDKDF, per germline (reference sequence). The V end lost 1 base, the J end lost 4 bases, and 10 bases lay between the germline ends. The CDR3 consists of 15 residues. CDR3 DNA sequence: TGTGCCACCAGCAGAGGTACCAGTTCCACCGGGGAGCTGTTTTTT. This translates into CATSRGTSSTGELFF.